This TCR beta chain was obtained from a study of regulatory T cells in long-lasting Graves disease. CDR3 length: 15 residues. Trimming took off 0 bases at V and 5 bases at J, with 13 bases between the two ends. Per the germline V gene, CDR1 is ENHRY and CDR2 is SYGVKD. This clonotype has only a few counts. The antigen is unknown. Study conclusions and caveats: Persistent Graves' patients possessed reduced TCR diversity relative to recently diagnosed ones. Persistent disease preferred TRBV28, TRBJ1-2 and TRBJ2-5.

Specified time point: persistent/refractory GD, antithyroid drugs over 5 years with positive TRAb. The TCR library used RNA extracted from PBMCs. Building the TCR beta libraries relied on iRepertoire HTBI primers, and CDR3 regions underwent Arm-PCR. Each CDR3 protein gets one entry after TCRdb re-called the multiplex PCR reads with MiXCR. The sample has about 470,000 distinct CDR3 sequences; about a fifth are singletons. The chain combines TRBV10-3 with TRBJ2-5; D is possibly TRBD2 (5 bases). The TCR sequence derives from a female donor with Graves disease. Material: peripheral blood mononuclear cells (PBMCs), obtained when the disease was refractory, from a patient treated with antithyroid drugs. CDR3 sequence (DNA): TGTGCCATCAGTGAGTCTGTTCTAGCCGATGAGACCCAGTACTTC. It encodes CAISESVLADETQYF.